This entry lists 2 T cell receptor beta chains sequenced from one sample in a study of neurological immune-mediated disorders. TCRdb re-analysed the 5' RACE reads in MiXCR, keeping a single row per CDR3 protein. The table shows roughly 30,000 distinct CDR3 sequences, with about 4.8% occurring only once. The specimen was PBMCs. These receptors came from a young man in good health.

Many counts were recorded for this clonotype. The V and J genes are TRBV11-2 and TRBJ2-3; no clear D gene. V was pared by 5 bases and J by 5 bases, with 11 bases between. Per the germline V gene, CDR1 is SGHAT and CDR2 is FQNNGV. This CDR3 region has 13 residues. As DNA, the CDR3 is TGTGCCAGCAGCCTCGGAAAAATAGATACGCAGTATTTT. This codes for CASSLGKIDTQYF.

The table lists this clonotype with a few counts. The chain is built from TRBV20-1 and TRBJ2-7; D perhaps matches TRBD2 (6 bases). There are 16 residues in the CDR3. Between the trimmed V and J ends, which lost 6 bases and 1 base, there was a span of 22 bases. Germline CDR1 DFQATT, CDR2 SNEGSKA (reference sequence). This CDR3 reads CSAVPDISGLSYEQYF. The CDR3 nucleotides read TGCAGTGCCGTACCCGATATTAGCGGACTATCCTACGAGCAGTACTTC.